This is a list of T cell receptor beta chains from one sample in a study of vaccination and CD4 T cells after COVID-19. Their antigens remain unidentified. TCRdb reprocessed the PCR reads with MiXCR, giving one entry per CDR3 protein. The data hold about 9,700 distinct CDR3 sequences, with roughly 70% observed a single time. The sequencing input was CD4+ T cells from blood, cultured in vitro. These receptors were collected from a human donor who had recovered from COVID-19. CDR3s include the opening cysteine and the closing phenylalanine or tryptophan. Fields, in order: J gene, clone size, CDR3 length, V gene, D gene, CDR3 protein, CDR3 DNA. D genes are given only for firm matches. Only part of the rows carry a size: once, few, many, or a class if the clone is expanded.

>TRBJ1-6|NA|13|TRBV20-1|TRBD1
CSARQGVNSPLHF
TGCAGTGCTAGACAGGGGGTGAATTCACCCCTCCACTTT
>TRBJ2-6|NA|16|TRBV28|NA
CASSLWGSSGANVLTF
TGTGCCAGCAGTTTATGGGGGAGCTCTGGGGCCAACGTCCTGACTTTC
>TRBJ1-2|NA|15|TRBV6-1|TRBD1
CASSQGDSGVYGYTF
TGTGCCAGCAGTCAGGGGGACAGTGGGGTCTATGGCTACACCTTC
>TRBJ1-6|NA|15|TRBV20-1|NA
CSASEGHPYNSPLHF
TGCAGTGCTAGTGAGGGACACCCGTATAATTCACCCCTCCACTTT
>TRBJ1-1|NA|12|TRBV11-2|NA
CASRPAGTEAFF
TGTGCCAGCAGGCCTGCGGGCACTGAAGCTTTCTTT
>TRBJ1-6|once|15|TRBV20-1|NA
CSARDLGSYNSPLHF
TGCAGTGCTAGAGATCTGGGGTCCTATAATTCACCCCTCCACTTT
>TRBJ1-1|few|14|TRBV11-2|NA
CASSSRVGNTEAFF
TGTGCCAGCAGCTCCAGGGTTGGGAACACTGAAGCTTTCTTT
>TRBJ2-7|few|15|TRBV10-3|NA
CAISEPGLPSYEQYF
TGTGCCATCAGTGAACCGGGGCTCCCCTCCTACGAGCAGTACTTC
>TRBJ1-6|NA|14|TRBV20-1|NA
CSARAGQGNSPLHF
TGCAGTGCTAGAGCGGGGCAGGGGAATTCACCCCTCCACTTT
>TRBJ1-2|once|15|TRBV25-1|TRBD1
CASSLQGAGVDGYTF
TGTGCCAGCAGTTTACAGGGGGCAGGGGTCGATGGCTACACCTTC
>TRBJ2-1|NA|16|TRBV20-1|TRBD2
CSAGGTSGGPYNEQFF
TGCAGTGCTGGGGGGACTAGCGGTGGTCCATACAATGAGCAGTTCTTC
>TRBJ1-1|NA|13|TRBV24-1|NA
CATSDPSSTEAFF
TGTGCCACCAGTGACCCCTCCAGCACTGAAGCTTTCTTT
>TRBJ2-2|once|18|TRBV6-1|TRBD1
CASSEDFVDRVLTGELFF
TGTGCCAGCAGTGAAGATTTCGTGGACAGGGTACTGACCGGGGAGCTGTTTTTT
>TRBJ2-7|NA|14|TRBV20-1|TRBD2
CSARGLAGGHEQYF
TGCAGTGCTAGAGGGCTAGCGGGAGGCCACGAGCAGTACTTC
>TRBJ1-2|medium-sized|15|TRBV11-2|NA
CASSFRVQGSFGYTF
TGTGCCAGCAGCTTTCGGGTACAGGGCTCGTTCGGCTACACCTTC
>TRBJ2-1|NA|17|TRBV4-1|TRBD2
CASSPGLAGVSYNEQFF
TGCGCCAGCAGCCCGGGACTAGCGGGAGTGTCCTACAATGAGCAGTTCTTC
>TRBJ1-3|NA|14|TRBV7-9|NA
CASSAQLSGNTIYF
TGTGCCAGCAGCGCACAGCTCTCTGGAAACACCATATATTTT
>TRBJ1-6|NA|15|TRBV25-1|TRBD1
CASSPQGRYYSPLHF
TGTGCCAGCAGTCCACAGGGGAGGTATTATTCACCCCTCCACTTT
>TRBJ2-5|NA|15|TRBV11-3|NA
CASSGPWLVGETQYF
TGTGCCAGCAGCGGTCCGTGGTTAGTAGGGGAGACCCAGTACTTC
>TRBJ2-1|NA|13|TRBV20-1|TRBD2
CSAAWLADNEQFF
TGCAGTGCTGCTTGGCTAGCGGACAATGAGCAGTTCTTC
>TRBJ2-7|once|14|TRBV7-2|NA
CASSLVPRSYEQYF
TGTGCCAGCAGCTTAGTTCCCAGGAGTTACGAGCAGTACTTC
>TRBJ1-2|few|13|TRBV20-1|TRBD1
CSARLQGVGGYTF
TGCAGTGCTAGACTACAGGGGGTTGGTGGCTACACCTTC
>TRBJ1-1|NA|16|TRBV19|TRBD1
CATTPGQRPLNTEAFF
TGTGCCACCACACCGGGACAGCGGCCTTTGAACACTGAAGCTTTCTTT
>TRBJ2-5|NA|14|TRBV7-2|TRBD2
CASSSSGGGETQYF
TGTGCCAGCAGCTCTAGCGGGGGGGGGGAGACCCAGTACTTC
>TRBJ2-1|NA|15|TRBV6-2/TRBV6-3|NA
CASSPTSFSYNEQFF
TGTGCCAGCAGCCCGACTAGTTTTTCCTACAATGAGCAGTTCTTC
>TRBJ2-7|NA|15|TRBV2|TRBD1
CASSKGQGNSYEQYF
TGTGCCAGCAGTAAAGGACAGGGAAACTCCTACGAGCAGTACTTC
>TRBJ1-1|NA|13|TRBV14|NA
CASMNTVNTEAFF
TGTGCCAGCATGAATACGGTGAACACTGAAGCTTTCTTT
>TRBJ1-2|NA|15|TRBV6-5|NA
CASSYDNSRFYGYTF
TGTGCCAGCAGTTACGACAATTCCCGATTCTATGGCTACACCTTC
>TRBJ1-5|NA|15|TRBV19|TRBD1
CASSYPGQGLQPQHF
TGTGCCAGTAGTTACCCCGGACAGGGACTCCAGCCCCAGCATTTT
>TRBJ1-1|NA|13|TRBV12-3/TRBV12-4|NA
CATKTALNTEAFF
TGTGCCACCAAGACAGCTCTGAACACTGAAGCTTTCTTT
>TRBJ2-7|NA|16|TRBV15|TRBD2
CATSRDGLAGGPEQYF
TGTGCCACCAGCAGAGATGGACTAGCGGGAGGGCCCGAGCAGTACTTC
>TRBJ2-7|NA|14|TRBV29-1|NA
CSVEVGGFTYEQYF
TGCAGCGTTGAAGTTGGCGGGTTCACCTACGAGCAGTACTTC
>TRBJ2-7|NA|13|TRBV2|NA
CASSERGQGEQYF
TGTGCCAGCAGTGAAAGGGGTCAGGGCGAGCAGTACTTC
>TRBJ1-2|NA|18|TRBV10-3|TRBD1
CAISESSIGTASNYGYTF
TGTGCCATCAGTGAGTCGAGTATTGGGACAGCTTCTAACTATGGCTACACCTTC
>TRBJ1-5|NA|15|TRBV24-1|NA
CATRDNGRGVQPQHF
TGTGCCACCAGGGACAACGGCAGGGGAGTTCAGCCCCAGCATTTT
>TRBJ1-5|NA|16|TRBV21-1|NA
CASSKGQDGGNQPQHF
TGTGCCAGCAGCAAAGGGCAGGACGGCGGGAATCAGCCCCAGCATTTT
>TRBJ2-7|NA|12|TRBV28|TRBD1
CASRDRWYEQYF
TGTGCCAGCAGGGACAGGTGGTACGAGCAGTACTTC
>TRBJ1-1|NA|17|TRBV11-3|NA
CASSWGSWGRMNTEAFF
TGTGCCAGCAGCTGGGGAAGTTGGGGTAGGATGAACACTGAAGCTTTCTTT
>TRBJ1-2|NA|12|TRBV6-1|NA
CASSEVGQRYTF
TGTGCCAGCAGTGAAGTGGGTCAACGGTACACCTTC